What follows describes a single T cell receptor beta chain. This CDR3 has 15 amino acids. Germline CDR1 is SNHLY and CDR2 is FYNNEI. V gave up 10 bases and J gave up 8 bases, with 26 bases separating them. Per the study methods: Nucleated cell number was recorded as an estimate derived from reference gene primer amplification. Sequencing used immunoSEQ multiplex PCR; TCRdb keeps in-frame clones, though not all of them. The V and J calls and clone size come from that table; D and trimming were worked out from the DNA. This sample has about 160,000 clones, with more than 75% found just once. The data are from a study of blood T cell repertoires in COVID-19. Looking at the study overall: Italy, Spain and the United States were the sources of the convalescent and acute COVID-19 samples. From T cells, B-cell-depleted T cells, or PBMCs came the material, which was cDNA or gDNA.

A Seattle source enrolled patients during active infection and followed them longitudinally. This receptor was identified in a woman between 70 and 85 years old with COVID-19, enrolled during active disease. The V call is TRBV2, the J call TRBJ1-2; D might be TRBD1 (5 bases). The source material was peripheral blood. The CDR3 DNA is TGTGCCATCCCTTTCGACAGAACCACTTCGTTAGGCTACACCTTC. Translation: CAIPFDRTTSLGYTF.